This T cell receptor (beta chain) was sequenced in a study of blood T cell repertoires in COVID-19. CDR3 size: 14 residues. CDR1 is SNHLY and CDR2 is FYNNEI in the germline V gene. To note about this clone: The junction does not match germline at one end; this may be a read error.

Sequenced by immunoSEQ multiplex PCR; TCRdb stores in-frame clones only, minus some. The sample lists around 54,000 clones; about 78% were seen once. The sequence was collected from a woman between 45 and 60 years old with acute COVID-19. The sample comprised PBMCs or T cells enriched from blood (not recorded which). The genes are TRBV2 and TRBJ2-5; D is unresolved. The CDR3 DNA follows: TGTGCCAGCTTCATTCGAGAGATTCAAGAGGCCCAGTACTTC. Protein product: CASFIREIQEAQYF.